This T cell receptor (beta chain) was found in a study of regulatory T cells in long-lasting Graves disease. This clonotype was observed at least ten times. Its antigen is unknown. Libraries of TCR beta came from iRepertoire HTBI primers plus Arm-PCR of CDR3 regions. From the multiplex PCR reads, TCRdb called clonotypes with MiXCR, one entry per CDR3 protein. The sample includes under 300,000 distinct CDR3 sequences, around a sixth of them seen just once. As to time point: newly diagnosed GD, antithyroid drugs for less than 3 months. PBMCs provided the RNA from which the TCR library was made. J lost 7 bases, V lost 0 bases, and 13 bases had no gene match. The germline gives CDR1 SGHRS, CDR2 YFSETQ. This CDR3 has 17 amino acids. General observations from the study: Persistent disease was characterized by preferential usage of TRBV28, TRBJ1-2 and TRBJ2-5.

These records were also assigned to another study, of T cells in Graves' hyperthyroidism and ophthalmopathy. Per that study: Most thyroid clonotypes expanded above 0.001 were also detected in blood. Ophthalmopathy onset followed model prediction by a median around six months.

The clonotype comes from a woman in her 30s with Graves disease. This material consisted of peripheral blood mononuclear cells (PBMCs), taken at new diagnosis, from a patient treated with antithyroid drugs. The rearrangement uses TRBV5-1 and TRBJ2-7, with TRBD2 matching over 10 bases. Here the CDR3 reads CASSLGEGGTSVREQYF. DNA for the CDR3: TGCGCCAGCAGCTTGGGGGAAGGAGGGACTAGCGTTCGGGAGCAGTACTTC.